Presented here are 24 T cell receptor beta chains from one specimen sequenced in a study of T cells in Graves' hyperthyroidism and ophthalmopathy. Amplification yielded TCR beta CDR3 regions, with RNA transcripts as the source. HTBI primers were the set used in a first-round RT-PCR of the TCR CDR3. Via MiXCR, TCRdb re-called the multiplex PCR reads, giving one row per CDR3 protein. The sample consists of a few hundred thousand distinct CDR3 sequences, 14% to 15% of them appearing once. Sequencing used blood. Every receptor here comes from a woman in her 30s with Graves' hyperthyroidism.

The J gene is TRBJ2-1, the V gene TRBV12-3 or TRBV12-4; 11 bases are a match to TRBD2. The length of the CDR3 is 16 residues. The V segment lost 5 bases and the J segment 6 bases; nucleotides outside the gene matches: 9. This chain's CDR3 is CASSLNQLAGVNEQFF. As DNA, the CDR3 is TGTGCCAGCAGTCTGAACCAACTAGCGGGAGTCAATGAGCAGTTCTTC.

The rearrangement joins TRBV9 to TRBJ2-2; D is uncertain. The V gene's germline CDR1 is SGDLS and CDR2 YYNGEE. This CDR3 is built from 14 residues. Trimming stripped 4 bases from V and 6 bases from J, with 13 bases between. The CDR3 sequence: CASSSRREPGELFF. The CDR3, as DNA: TGTGCCAGCAGCTCCCGGAGAGAGCCCGGGGAGCTGTTTTTT.

Many counts were recorded for this clonotype. This sequence joins TRBV12-3 or TRBV12-4 and TRBJ2-3, with D perhaps TRBD2 (6 bases). V was shortened by 6 bases and J by 4 bases, with 11 bases between the two germline ends. The CDR3 is 13 amino acids. The CDR3 DNA follows: TGTGCCAGCAGCCTCGGGAGTTCAGATACGCAGTATTTT. This translates into CASSLGSSDTQYF.

To note about this clonotype: Its ends do not fully match the called genes, so a read error is possible. This chain links TRBV13 with TRBJ2-3; D may be TRBD1 or TRBD2 (5 bases each). The CDR3 sequence is 16 residues long. In germline, CDR1 is PRHDT, CDR2 FYEKMQ (reference sequence). The CDR3 is CASSLGTRMDTDTQYF. The CDR3 DNA reads TGTGCCAGCAGCCTAGGGACCAGGATGGACACAGATACGCAGTATTTT.

The V and J genes are TRBV5-1 and TRBJ2-7, with D possibly being TRBD2 (6 bases). The CDR3 contains 14 residues. The germline CDR1 and CDR2 sequences are SGHRS and YFSETQ. Deletions cut 3 bases from V and 6 bases from J, with 16 bases between. The CDR3 here is CASSSPGTFGEQYF. CDR3 nucleotide sequence: TGCGCCAGCAGCTCACCAGGGACTTTTGGCGAGCAGTACTTC.

The rearrangement links TRBV13 to TRBJ1-2; D not resolved. Trimming stripped 5 bases from V and 10 bases from J, with 14 bases between. CDR3 length equals 12 residues. Germline loops: CDR1 PRHDT, CDR2 FYEKMQ (reference sequence). CDR3 sequence reads: CASSKPGVDYTF. The CDR3 DNA is TGTGCCAGCAGCAAACCGGGTGTTGACTACACCTTC.

This chain joins TRBV5-1 and TRBJ2-1; possibly TRBD2 for D (5 bases). The CDR3 has 14 residues. The V gene lost 4 bases and the J gene lost 4 bases, with 12 bases spanning the gap. Germline loops: CDR1 SGHRS, CDR2 YFSETQ. The CDR3 spells CASSPNERYNEQFF. In DNA, the CDR3 is TGCGCCAGCAGCCCAAACGAGCGGTACAATGAGCAGTTCTTC.

This clonotype was observed a few times. This sequence joins TRBV6-1 and TRBJ1-1, with D possibly matching TRBD1 (6 bases). Trimming pared 1 base from V and 1 base from J, leaving 19 bases between. The CDR3 totals 18 residues. Germline CDR1 and CDR2: MNHNS and SASEGT. Here the CDR3 reads CASSEVGQSRGANTEAFF. Here the CDR3 DNA reads TGTGCCAGCAGTGAAGTCGGACAGTCAAGAGGGGCGAACACTGAAGCTTTCTTT.

This clonotype was recorded many times. This sequence joins TRBV7-3 and TRBJ1-1, with a weak D call TRBD1 (6 bases). Germline CDR1 SGHTA, CDR2 FQGTGA. Between the trimmed V and J ends, which lost 5 bases and 2 bases, there was a span of 12 bases. CDR3 length: 14 amino acids. For the CDR3, the DNA is TGTGCCAGCAGCCAACAGGGTCCCAACACTGAAGCTTTCTTT. It is translated as CASSQQGPNTEAFF.

This clonotype was counted a few times. The chain carries TRBV5-1 and TRBJ2-4; the match to TRBD2 covers 11 bases. Germline lookup yields CDR1 SGHRS and CDR2 YFSETQ. V shed 5 bases, J shed 7 bases, and the junction held 14 bases outside the gene matches. The length of the CDR3 is 17 residues. The CDR3 DNA follows: TGCGCCAGCAGACTGCAACTAGCGGGAGTGGGGGACAACATTCAGTACTTC. Its protein is CASRLQLAGVGDNIQYF.

This clonotype was seen at least ten times. CDR3 nucleotide sequence: TGTGCCAGCAGAAGTTCTCCAGGGGTGATGAACACTGAAGCTTTCTTT. Its translation: CASRSSPGVMNTEAFF. The V gene is TRBV28, the J gene TRBJ1-1; D possibly corresponds to TRBD1 (6 bases). The CDR3 spans 16 residues. The germline V gene has CDR1 MDHEN and CDR2 SYDVKM. V lost 6 bases to trimming and J lost 0 bases, with 17 bases between them. Together with reference TRBV28 and TRBJ1-1, the CDR3 gives the full variable domain: DVKVTQSSRYLVKRTGEKVFLECVQDMDHENMFWYRQDPGLGLRLIYFSYDVKMKEKGDIPEGYSVSREKKERFSLILESASTNQTSMYLCASRSSPGVMNTEAFFGQGTRLTVV.

The V call is TRBV18, the J call TRBJ1-2; D unclear. Germline-derived CDR1 and CDR2 are KGHSH and LQKENI. The ends were cut back, 8 bases at V and 0 bases at J, with 10 bases in the middle. CDR3 size: 13 residues. The CDR3 loop is CASSEVPNYGYTF. CDR3 coding DNA: TGTGCCAGCAGTGAAGTCCCTAACTATGGCTACACCTTC.

This chain connects TRBV20-1 to TRBJ2-1; D is possibly TRBD1 or TRBD2 (6 bases each). V was clipped by 1 base and J by 8 bases, with 21 bases between them. From germline, CDR1 is DFQATT and CDR2 SNEGSKA (reference sequence). This CDR3 has 16 amino acids. CDR3 nucleotide sequence: TGCAGTGCTAGAGGGGGTAGGGGGGCGAACGGGGATGAGCAGTTCTTC. Translated: CSARGGRGANGDEQFF.

This clonotype was counted only a few times. The chain employs TRBV6-1 and TRBJ1-5, with 7 bases lining up with TRBD1. The germline CDR1 and CDR2 sequences are MNHNS and SASEGT. The trim removed 7 bases at V and 6 bases at J, leaving 6 bases unmatched. The CDR3 sequence is 13 residues long. This CDR3 reads CASTETGIQPQHF. The CDR3 DNA reads TGTGCCAGCACTGAGACAGGGATTCAGCCCCAGCATTTT.

The genes are TRBV7-9 and TRBJ2-7; D not certain. The CDR3 runs 13 residues. CDR1 and CDR2 from the germline V gene are SEHNR and FQNEAQ (reference sequence). Between the trimmed V and J ends, which lost 2 bases and 0 bases, there was a span of 5 bases. The CDR3 sequence is CASSLLPSYEQYF. The DNA of the CDR3 is TGTGCCAGCAGCTTACTTCCCTCCTACGAGCAGTACTTC.

This clonotype was seen at least ten times. The V call is TRBV28, the J call TRBJ2-4; 10 positions agree with TRBD2. Trimming cost V 5 bases and J 0 bases; bases outside gene matches: 10. Germline V CDR1 and CDR2: MDHEN, SYDVKM. The CDR3 covers 18 residues. For the CDR3, the DNA is TGTGCCAGCAGTACCCCAGCGGGAGGGGGGGTAGCCAAAAACATTCAGTACTTC. It specifies CASSTPAGGGVAKNIQYF.

The V gene is TRBV3-1, the J gene TRBJ2-2; D unresolved. The ends were cut back, 0 bases at V and 6 bases at J, with 11 bases in the middle. Germline values: CDR1 LGHDT, CDR2 YNNKEL (reference sequence). CDR3 length equals 15 residues. As DNA, the CDR3 is TGTGCCAGCAGCCAAGACTCTCTCGTATCCGGGGAGCTGTTTTTT. Its protein is CASSQDSLVSGELFF.

The chain links TRBV5-1 to TRBJ2-3; D gene uncertain. Germline V CDR1 and CDR2: SGHRS, YFSETQ. The CDR3 has 15 residues. V lost 2 bases and J lost 1, with 11 bases in between. The CDR3 nucleotides are TGCGCCAGCAGCTTATTGGCTAGGGGCACAGATACGCAGTATTTT. It yields the protein CASSLLARGTDTQYF.

This clonotype was seen a handful of times. For the CDR3, the DNA is TGTGCCAGTAGTAGGCAGGGCAGCAACTACAATGAGCAGTTCTTC. Protein: CASSRQGSNYNEQFF. The chain has TRBV19 and TRBJ2-1, with a weak D call TRBD1 (5 bases). The CDR3 has 15 amino acids. The V end was cut by 4 bases, the J end by 3 bases, with 13 bases between. From germline, CDR1 is LNHDA and CDR2 SQIVND (reference sequence).

The table lists this clonotype with many counts. The chain links TRBV28 to TRBJ2-3; 9 bases are shared with TRBD2. CDR3 length: 18 residues. Germline CDR1 MDHEN, CDR2 SYDVKM. V gave up 10 bases and J gave up 4 bases; unmatched junction bases: 21. The CDR3 nucleotides read TGTGCCACCAAAGGGTGGTTCGCGGGAGGGCCGACCGCAGATACGCAGTATTTT. Its protein product is CATKGWFAGGPTADTQYF.

This clonotype occurred many times. V usage is TRBV20-1 and J usage is TRBJ2-7, with D maybe TRBD1 (6 bases). V lost 3 bases to trimming and J lost 3 bases, with 15 bases between them. The CDR3 has 14 amino acids. Per the germline V gene, CDR1 is DFQATT and CDR2 is SNEGSKA (reference sequence). CDR3 protein: CSASSAQGGYEQYF. As DNA, the CDR3 is TGCAGTGCTAGCTCAGCCCAAGGGGGCTACGAGCAGTACTTC.

The J gene is TRBJ2-1, the V gene TRBV10-3, with TRBD2 identical over 8 bases. V lost 3 bases and J lost 3; bases outside the gene matches: 4. The germline V gene encodes CDR1 ENHRY and CDR2 SYGVKD. This CDR3 has 15 amino acids. The CDR3 region is CAISEREGVYNEQFF. In DNA form, the CDR3 reads TGTGCCATCAGTGAACGGGAGGGGGTCTACAATGAGCAGTTCTTC.

This clonotype was observed many times. The chain carries TRBV7-9 and TRBJ2-7; 10 bases are shared with TRBD2. Germline lookup yields CDR1 SEHNR and CDR2 FQNEAQ (reference sequence). The CDR3 has 15 amino acids. Unmatched junction bases numbered 7, after V lost 5 bases and J lost 3 bases. CDR3 protein: CASSTEREGHYEQYF. In DNA, the CDR3 is TGTGCCAGCAGCACCGAGCGGGAGGGCCACTACGAGCAGTACTTC.

This clonotype came up many times. This rearrangement joins TRBV5-1 to TRBJ2-7, with D possibly called TRBD1 or TRBD2 (5 bases each). Germline CDR1 reads SGHRS; CDR2 reads YFSETQ. This CDR3 comprises 14 residues. Deletions cut 3 bases from V and 1 base from J, with 11 bases between. In DNA, the CDR3 is TGCGCCAGCAGCTCGCATGGGGGTTCCTACGAGCAGTACTTC. Encoded protein: CASSSHGGSYEQYF.